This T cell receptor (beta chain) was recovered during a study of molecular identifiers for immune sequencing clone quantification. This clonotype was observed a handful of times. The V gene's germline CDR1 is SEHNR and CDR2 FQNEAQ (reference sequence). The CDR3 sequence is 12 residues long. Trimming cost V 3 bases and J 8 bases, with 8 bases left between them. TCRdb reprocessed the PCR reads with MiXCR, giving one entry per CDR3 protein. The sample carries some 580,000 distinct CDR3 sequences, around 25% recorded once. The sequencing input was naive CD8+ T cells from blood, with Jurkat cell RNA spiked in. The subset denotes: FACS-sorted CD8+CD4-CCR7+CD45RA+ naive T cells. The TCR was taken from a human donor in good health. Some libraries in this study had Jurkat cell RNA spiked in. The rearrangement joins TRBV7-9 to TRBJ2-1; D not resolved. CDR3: CASSLSADEQFF. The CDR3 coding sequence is TGTGCCAGCAGCTTGAGTGCGGATGAGCAGTTCTTC.